A selection of T cell receptor beta chains follows, all from one sample in a study of control samples from healthy donors and cancer patients. Sequenced by immunoSEQ multiplex PCR; TCRdb stores in-frame clones only, minus some. The sample has 150,000 or so clones; roughly 88% are singletons. The sample comprised blood. The origin of the receptors is a woman in her 30s in good health. Both conserved end residues are trimmed from each CDR3. Each record gives: V gene, clone size, J gene, CDR3 protein. Clone sizes are given selectively: once, few, many, or a class where the clone is expanded.

v_call: TRBV19
clone_size: NA
j_call: TRBJ1-2
cdr3_aa: ASSLQQGPFYGYT

v_call: TRBV6-2/TRBV6-3
clone_size: NA
j_call: TRBJ1-5
cdr3_aa: ASSLLGGYQPQH

v_call: TRBV9
clone_size: NA
j_call: TRBJ2-1
cdr3_aa: ASSAIYNEQF

v_call: TRBV15
clone_size: NA
j_call: TRBJ1-1
cdr3_aa: ATSRRTELTEAF

v_call: TRBV7-9
clone_size: NA
j_call: TRBJ1-1
cdr3_aa: ASSPTGLNTEAF

v_call: TRBV6-6
clone_size: NA
j_call: TRBJ1-2
cdr3_aa: ASRYTGGPLLYGYT

v_call: TRBV11-2
clone_size: NA
j_call: TRBJ2-2
cdr3_aa: ASVHPLGGELF

v_call: TRBV30
clone_size: NA
j_call: TRBJ2-2
cdr3_aa: AWSVGLLGGELF

v_call: TRBV7-9
clone_size: NA
j_call: TRBJ1-2
cdr3_aa: ASSLRGPYGYT

v_call: TRBV9
clone_size: NA
j_call: TRBJ2-1
cdr3_aa: ASSFLTSGLSYNEQF

v_call: TRBV15
clone_size: NA
j_call: TRBJ2-7
cdr3_aa: ATSRRDREQY

v_call: TRBV21-1
clone_size: once
j_call: TRBJ2-7
cdr3_aa: ASSKESGTGGYEQY

v_call: TRBV5-1
clone_size: NA
j_call: TRBJ2-1
cdr3_aa: ASSLNRGTSYNEQF

v_call: TRBV3-1/TRBV3-2
clone_size: NA
j_call: TRBJ1-4
cdr3_aa: ASSQGTASMLNEKLF

v_call: TRBV7-9
clone_size: NA
j_call: TRBJ2-5
cdr3_aa: ASSLSESPGETQY

v_call: TRBV28
clone_size: NA
j_call: TRBJ1-1
cdr3_aa: ASLQSGRGTEAF

v_call: TRBV9
clone_size: once
j_call: TRBJ2-5
cdr3_aa: ASSVTGAWETQY

v_call: TRBV7-9
clone_size: few
j_call: TRBJ1-6
cdr3_aa: ASSQRLRPGTKDNSPLH

v_call: TRBV24-1
clone_size: NA
j_call: TRBJ1-2
cdr3_aa: ATSDFREPTSNYGYT

v_call: TRBV11-3
clone_size: few
j_call: TRBJ1-5
cdr3_aa: ASSSRTGGRNQPQH

v_call: TRBV3-1/TRBV3-2
clone_size: NA
j_call: TRBJ2-2
cdr3_aa: ASSHLRTVGELF

v_call: TRBV7-9
clone_size: NA
j_call: TRBJ2-7
cdr3_aa: ASTAPGTGPYEQY

v_call: TRBV19
clone_size: once
j_call: TRBJ2-3
cdr3_aa: ASSPRTKTTFTDTQY

v_call: TRBV5-1
clone_size: NA
j_call: TRBJ2-1
cdr3_aa: ASSLPKITYNEQF